The source of this TCR beta chain is a study of response to subunit inactivated influenza vaccine. TCRdb independently ran MiXCR on the RT-PCR reads; one entry per CDR3 protein. The sample includes over 400,000 distinct CDR3 sequences, approximately 11% of them seen just once. Comments on this clonotype: Antigen specificity is unknown.

Points from the study as a whole: Each seasonal influenza vaccination recruits few new T cells, the authors suggested.

The sequence came from a man between 50 and 59 years old who received an inactivated influenza vaccine. The material was PBMCs from blood, obtained roughly 46 days after vaccination.

The CDR3 region has the DNA TGTGCCAGCAGTACACAGGGGGCCACAGATACGCAGTATTTT. Translating gives CASSTQGATDTQYF. The gene calls are TRBV12-3 or TRBV12-4 and TRBJ2-3, with 9 bases fitting TRBD1. The J segment lost 2 bases and the V segment lost 5 bases, leaving 2 bases of the junction unmatched. The CDR3 has 14 amino acids.